Listed below are T cell receptor beta chains from one sample, sequenced in a study of technical replicates of blood from several donors. Data came from immunoSEQ multiplex PCR; TCRdb stores just in-frame clones and leaves some out. The sample consists of around 67,000 clones, around 85% of them appearing once. Specimen: PBMCs. The receptors here all came from a human donor in good health. Some clones in this sample may be carry-over from other donors' samples. Each CDR3 is given with its conserved first and last residue. D genes are given only for firm matches. Part of the rows lack a size; the others show once, few, many or a class for expanded clones.

once,TRBV25-1,TRBJ2-4,NA,14,CASSDPGSKNIQYF,TGTGCCAGCAGTGATCCGGGATCGAAAAACATTCAGTACTTC
NA,TRBV30,TRBJ2-3,NA,12,CAWSLVTDTQYF,TGTGCCTGGAGCCTCGTCACAGATACGCAGTATTTT
NA,TRBV6-5,TRBJ2-1,TRBD1,15,CASNINRGLYNEQFF,TGTGCCAGCAATATAAACAGGGGTCTTTACAATGAGCAGTTCTTC
NA,TRBV13,TRBJ1-6,TRBD1,14,CASSRTGYNSPLHF,TGTGCCAGCAGCCGGACAGGCTATAATTCACCCCTCCACTTT
NA,TRBV5-6,TRBJ1-2,NA,12,CASSLYTAGYTF,TGTGCCAGCAGCTTGTACACCGCCGGCTACACCTTC
NA,TRBV19,TRBJ1-3,NA,14,CATQQGRTGNTIYF,TGTGCCACTCAACAGGGCCGGACTGGAAACACCATATATTTT
few,TRBV7-9,TRBJ1-1,NA,14,CASSLARVVTEAFF,TGTGCCAGCAGCTTAGCCAGGGTGGTTACTGAAGCTTTCTTT
once,TRBV10-3,TRBJ2-7,NA,15,CASRFAPDSLYEQYF,TGTGCCTCTAGATTCGCCCCGGACTCACTATACGAGCAGTACTTC
NA,TRBV2,TRBJ2-7,NA,14,CASSESGNSYEQYF,TGTGCCAGCAGTGAATCGGGGAACTCCTACGAGCAGTACTTC
NA,TRBV14,TRBJ2-1,TRBD2,16,CASSRRLAGGYNEQFF,TGTGCCAGCAGCCGCCGACTAGCGGGGGGTTACAATGAGCAGTTCTTC
NA,TRBV7-8,TRBJ2-3,TRBD1,15,CASSLTGQGLDTQYF,TGTGCCAGCAGCTTAACTGGACAGGGACTAGATACGCAGTATTTT